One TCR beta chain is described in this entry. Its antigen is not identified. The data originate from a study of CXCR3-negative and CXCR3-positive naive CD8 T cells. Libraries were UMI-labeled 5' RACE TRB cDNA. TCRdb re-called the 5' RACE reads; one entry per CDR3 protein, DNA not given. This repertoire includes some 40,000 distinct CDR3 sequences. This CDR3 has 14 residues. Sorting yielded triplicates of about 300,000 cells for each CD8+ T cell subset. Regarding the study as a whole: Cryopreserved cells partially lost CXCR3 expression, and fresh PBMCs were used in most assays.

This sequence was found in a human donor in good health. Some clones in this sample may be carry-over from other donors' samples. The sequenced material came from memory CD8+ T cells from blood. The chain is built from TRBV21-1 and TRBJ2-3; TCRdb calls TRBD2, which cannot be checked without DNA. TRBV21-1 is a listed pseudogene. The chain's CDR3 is CASSSGGDTDTQYF.